This T cell receptor (beta chain) is from a study of cytomegalovirus exposure and HLA in healthy donors. Study conclusions and caveats: Reportedly, diagnosis of cytomegalovirus status by the classifier showed high specificity and sensitivity.

With 3 bases removed from V and 7 bases from J, the gap between germline ends came to 13 bases. The CDR3 has 15 amino acids. Germline V gene lookup returns CDR1 LGHNA and CDR2 YNFKEQ. This clone has just a few counts. Its target is unknown. In the PCR, 60 Vbeta and 13 Jbeta primers were used. Measured with immunoSEQ multiplex PCR; TCRdb has only the in-frame clones, and not every one. This sample has approximately 190,000 clones, with 65% to 90% found just once. The rearrangement uses TRBV4-2 and TRBJ1-6; perhaps TRBD1 as D (5 bases). Sequencing was done on a sample of PBMCs. The sequence was collected from a man between 40 and 49 years old in good health and CMV-seropositive. For the CDR3, the DNA is TGTGCCAGCAGCCAGAAAAACCAGGGCAATTCACCCCTCCACTTT. Translation gives CASSQKNQGNSPLHF.